Listed below are T cell receptor beta chains from one sample, sequenced in a study of T cell repertoires in cytomegalovirus infection. For these TCRs, the target antigens are not known. TCRdb recomputed calls from the reads with MiXCR, one row per CDR3 protein. The sample holds approximately 990,000 distinct CDR3 sequences; around 30% are singletons and the top ten take about 14%. The sequenced sample was cultured CD8+ T cells from PBMCs, obtained from culture after CMV antigen stimulation. These receptors came from a human donor in good health (CMV status not recorded). Some clones in this sample may be carry-over from other donors' samples. CDR3s include the opening cysteine and the closing phenylalanine or tryptophan. The D gene is left open where the match is weak. Not every row has a clone size; where given, it reads once, few, many or a size class.

J: TRBJ2-5
V: TRBV27
size: few
D: -
DNA: TGTGCCAGCAGTCCGCTTATGGAGTCGTACGGAATAACTCAAGAGACCCAGTACTTC
CDR3: CASSPLMESYGITQETQYF

J: TRBJ2-7
V: TRBV7-6
size: -
D: -
DNA: TGTGCCAGCAGTCGAAGGCGAGACTCTAGCTCCTACGAGCAGTACTTC
CDR3: CASSRRRDSSSYEQYF

J: TRBJ1-1
V: TRBV18
size: few
D: -
DNA: TGTGCCAGCTCACCAGGGGCGGTTATTCTGTTGAACACTGAAGCTTTCTTT
CDR3: CASSPGAVILLNTEAFF

J: TRBJ2-3
V: TRBV7-8
size: many
D: -
DNA: TGTGCCAGCAGCTTAGGACAATCTCGAACAGATACGCAGTATTTT
CDR3: CASSLGQSRTDTQYF

J: TRBJ1-2
V: TRBV7-6
size: few
D: -
DNA: TGTGCCAGCGGCCGAGGTGCAGGCACCTATGGCTACACCTTC
CDR3: CASGRGAGTYGYTF

J: TRBJ1-5
V: TRBV7-7
size: few
D: -
DNA: TGTGCTAGCAGCTTACCTGGGACGGATCAGCCCCAGCATTTT
CDR3: CASSLPGTDQPQHF

J: TRBJ1-1
V: TRBV27
size: -
D: -
DNA: TGTGCCTCTTCAAGGGGGGGGTTTGGCACTGAAGCTTTCTTT
CDR3: CASSRGGFGTEAFF

J: TRBJ2-7
V: TRBV7-2
size: -
D: TRBD1
DNA: TGTGCCAGCAGCTCATCGGGACAGGGTCCCCACGAGCAGTACTTC
CDR3: CASSSSGQGPHEQYF

J: TRBJ2-3
V: TRBV19
size: -
D: -
DNA: TGTGCCAGTAGTATCGCGGTCCGGGGGAATACGCAGTATTTT
CDR3: CASSIAVRGNTQYF

J: TRBJ2-5
V: TRBV11-2
size: once
D: -
DNA: TGTGCCAGCAGCTTAGACGTGCAGGGTTTAAGGGAGACCCAGTACTTC
CDR3: CASSLDVQGLRETQYF

J: TRBJ1-6
V: TRBV28
size: few
D: -
DNA: TGTGCCAGCAGTACCGTGGACAGATCCCCTTCACCCCTCCACTTT
CDR3: CASSTVDRSPSPLHF

J: TRBJ2-3
V: TRBV7-2
size: many
D: TRBD2
DNA: TGTGCCAGCAGCTTAGTGTGGGGGGGGGGCACAGATACGCAGTATTTT
CDR3: CASSLVWGGGTDTQYF

J: TRBJ2-3
V: TRBV4-3
size: many
D: TRBD2
DNA: TGCGCCAGCAGCACCCATTTTCTGGCGGGGGGTGATGATACGCAGTATTTT
CDR3: CASSTHFLAGGDDTQYF

J: TRBJ1-1
V: TRBV7-9
size: few
D: -
DNA: TGTGCCAGCACGACTCCCGCCGGGCCGGAGCACATGAACACTGAAGCTTTCTTT
CDR3: CASTTPAGPEHMNTEAFF

J: TRBJ2-1
V: TRBV9
size: once
D: TRBD2
DNA: TGTGCCAGCAGCGCCTCTAGATTGGCGACTAGCGGGGCCTACAATGAGCAGTTCTTC
CDR3: CASSASRLATSGAYNEQFF

J: TRBJ2-7
V: TRBV25-1
size: -
D: -
DNA: TGTGCCAGCAGTGACCAGTGGCTTGGCGAGCAGTACTTC
CDR3: CASSDQWLGEQYF

J: TRBJ2-5
V: TRBV10-2
size: -
D: -
DNA: TGCGCCAGCAGTGAGTTTTGGGGTTCCCAAGAGACCCAGTACTTC
CDR3: CASSEFWGSQETQYF

J: TRBJ2-7
V: TRBV7-1
size: once
D: -
DNA: TGTGCCAGCAGCTTACTGGACAGTTCCTACGAGCAGTACTTC
CDR3: CASSLLDSSYEQYF

J: TRBJ1-5
V: TRBV7-6
size: -
D: TRBD1
DNA: TGTGCCAGCAGATCCGGGACAGGGGCGCGGGATCAGCCCCAGCATTTT
CDR3: CASRSGTGARDQPQHF

J: TRBJ2-2
V: TRBV7-9
size: many
D: TRBD1
DNA: TGTGCCAGCAGCTTACCCGGACAGGGGATAGCGAACACCGGGGAGCTGTTTTTT
CDR3: CASSLPGQGIANTGELFF

J: TRBJ1-3
V: TRBV10-2
size: once
D: TRBD1
DNA: TGCGCCAGCAGTGGCTACCTGACAGGGGCTGGAAACACCATATATTTT
CDR3: CASSGYLTGAGNTIYF

J: TRBJ1-1
V: TRBV4-1
size: -
D: -
DNA: TGCGCCAGCAGACGTGGACAGAACACTGAAGCTTTCTTT
CDR3: CASRRGQNTEAFF

J: TRBJ1-1
V: TRBV20-1
size: -
D: -
DNA: TGCAGTGCTAGAGATTTGAAGGATCCTGAAGCTTTCTTT
CDR3: CSARDLKDPEAFF

J: TRBJ1-2
V: TRBV7-2
size: many
D: TRBD1
DNA: TGTGCCAGCAGCGGTGGACAGGGAGGCAACTATGGCTACACCTTC
CDR3: CASSGGQGGNYGYTF

J: TRBJ2-3
V: TRBV9
size: -
D: -
DNA: TGTGCCAGCACCCGGGCTAGGGGGGATACGCAGTATTTT
CDR3: CASTRARGDTQYF

J: TRBJ2-7
V: TRBV12-3/TRBV12-4
size: -
D: -
DNA: TGTGCCAGCAGTTTTCGAGGCCAGCGTAACGAGCAGTACTTC
CDR3: CASSFRGQRNEQYF

J: TRBJ2-6
V: TRBV6-2/TRBV6-3
size: -
D: -
DNA: TGTGCCAGCAGTTACTCCCCGAGCTCTGGGGCCAACGTCCTGACTTTC
CDR3: CASSYSPSSGANVLTF

J: TRBJ1-1
V: TRBV7-8
size: -
D: TRBD1
DNA: TGTGCCAGCAGCTCGACAGGGACCCTCACTGAAGCTTTCTTT
CDR3: CASSSTGTLTEAFF

J: TRBJ1-2
V: TRBV27
size: -
D: -
DNA: TGTGCCAGCAGTTTAAATCCCATCCCCAACTATGGCTACACCTTC
CDR3: CASSLNPIPNYGYTF

J: TRBJ2-1
V: TRBV5-1
size: few
D: TRBD2
DNA: TGCGCCAGCAGCTGGGGGACTAGCGGGGGGGTTTACAATGAGCAGTTCTTC
CDR3: CASSWGTSGGVYNEQFF

J: TRBJ1-3
V: TRBV10-3
size: few
D: -
DNA: TGTGCCATCCTGCTACAGGGAAGCTCTGGAAACACCATATATTTT
CDR3: CAILLQGSSGNTIYF

J: TRBJ1-5
V: TRBV7-6
size: few
D: -
DNA: TGTGCCAGCAGCTCCCCGGGACATAATCAGCCCCAGCATTTT
CDR3: CASSSPGHNQPQHF

J: TRBJ1-1
V: TRBV5-1
size: -
D: TRBD1
DNA: TGCGCCAGCAGCGACAGGGGACCGAGTGAAGGCAACACTGAAGCTTTCTTT
CDR3: CASSDRGPSEGNTEAFF

J: TRBJ2-2
V: TRBV7-6
size: many
D: TRBD1
DNA: TGTGCCAGCCCAAACCCCGGGGCAGGGGGCGCGAAGGGCACCGGGGAGCTGTTTTTT
CDR3: CASPNPGAGGAKGTGELFF

J: TRBJ1-5
V: TRBV7-6
size: many
D: -
DNA: TGTGCCAGCAGCTTAGCGACAGAGGGTCAGCCCCAGCATTTT
CDR3: CASSLATEGQPQHF

J: TRBJ2-3
V: TRBV24-1
size: -
D: -
DNA: TGTGCCACCAGTTCAGGGGGGGCAGATACGCAGTATTTT
CDR3: CATSSGGADTQYF

J: TRBJ1-4
V: TRBV13
size: -
D: -
DNA: TGTGCCAGCAGCCTTGGCAGGACGATTGAAAAACTGTTTTTT
CDR3: CASSLGRTIEKLFF

J: TRBJ2-5
V: TRBV11-3
size: -
D: TRBD2
DNA: TGTGCCAGCAGCTCCAGGACTAGCACAGAGACCCAGTACTTC
CDR3: CASSSRTSTETQYF

J: TRBJ2-3
V: TRBV11-1
size: -
D: -
DNA: TGTGCCAGCAGCTTAGAAGGGGCCAGCACAGATGCGCAGTATTTT
CDR3: CASSLEGASTDAQYF

J: TRBJ1-4
V: TRBV2
size: -
D: -
DNA: TGTGCCAGCTTGGCGACCAGAACTAATGAAAAACTGTTTTTT
CDR3: CASLATRTNEKLFF

J: TRBJ1-5
V: TRBV6-5
size: -
D: -
DNA: TGTGCCACTCAACCGTACCGTACAGGGAATCAGCCCCAGCATTTT
CDR3: CATQPYRTGNQPQHF

J: TRBJ2-3
V: TRBV11-1
size: -
D: -
DNA: TGTGCCAGCAGCTTCCAAGGGACTCGAAAAGGGCCTTTTAACACAGATACGCAGTATTTT
CDR3: CASSFQGTRKGPFNTDTQYF

J: TRBJ2-1
V: TRBV28
size: many
D: -
DNA: TGTGCCAGCAGTTTGGCCCGCGGCTCCTACAATGAGCAGTTCTTC
CDR3: CASSLARGSYNEQFF

J: TRBJ1-6
V: TRBV7-6
size: many
D: -
DNA: TGTGCCAGCAGCTTAGCGGAAGACAGATATAATTCACCCCTCCACTTT
CDR3: CASSLAEDRYNSPLHF